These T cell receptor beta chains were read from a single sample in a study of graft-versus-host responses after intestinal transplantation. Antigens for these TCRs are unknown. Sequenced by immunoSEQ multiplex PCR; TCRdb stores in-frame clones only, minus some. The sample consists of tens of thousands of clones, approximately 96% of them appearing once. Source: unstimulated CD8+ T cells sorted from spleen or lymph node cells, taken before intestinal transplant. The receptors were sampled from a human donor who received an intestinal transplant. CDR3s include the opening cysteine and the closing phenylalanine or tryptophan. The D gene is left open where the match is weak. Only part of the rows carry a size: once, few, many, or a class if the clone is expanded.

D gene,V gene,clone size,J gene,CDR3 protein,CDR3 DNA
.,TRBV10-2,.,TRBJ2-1,CASRGMRYEQFF,TGCGCCAGCCGCGGGATGCGCTATGAGCAGTTCTTC
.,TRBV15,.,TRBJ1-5,CATTLAGNNQPQHF,TGTGCCACCACGTTGGCAGGGAACAATCAGCCCCAGCATTTT
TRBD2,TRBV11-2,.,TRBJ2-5,CASSPGLVTETQYF,TGTGCCAGCAGCCCGGGACTAGTAACAGAGACCCAGTACTTC
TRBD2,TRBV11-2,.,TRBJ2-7,CASSLNNLAGVYEQYF,TGTGCCAGCAGCTTAAATAACCTAGCGGGAGTCTACGAGCAGTACTTC
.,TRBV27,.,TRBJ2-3,CASSPLGRTDTQYF,TGTGCCAGCAGCCCCCTGGGGCGCACAGATACGCAGTATTTT
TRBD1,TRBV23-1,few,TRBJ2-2,CASSQRGQSNTGELFF,TGCGCCAGCAGTCAACGGGGACAGTCGAACACCGGGGAGCTGTTTTTT
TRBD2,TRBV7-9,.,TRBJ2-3,CASSLLAGGTDTQYF,TGTGCCAGCAGCTTACTAGCGGGAGGCACAGATACGCAGTATTTT
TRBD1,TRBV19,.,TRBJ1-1,CASSSVAGTGAVKAFF,TGTGCCAGTAGTAGTGTTGCCGGGACAGGCGCTGTCAAGGCTTTCTTT
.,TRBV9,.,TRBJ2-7,CASSAQTGNEQYF,TGTGCCAGCAGCGCACAAACAGGCAACGAGCAGTACTTC
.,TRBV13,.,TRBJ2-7,CASSSSSYEQYF,TGTGCCAGCAGCTCAAGCTCCTACGAGCAGTACTTC
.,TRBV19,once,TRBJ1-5,CASGGGPQPQHF,TGTGCCAGCGGCGGGGGGCCTCAGCCCCAGCATTTT
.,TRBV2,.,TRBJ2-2,CASSESRRNTGELFF,TGTGCCAGCAGTGAGAGCAGGCGGAACACCGGGGAGCTGTTTTTT
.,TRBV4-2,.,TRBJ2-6,CASSLGLGDPISGANVLTF,TGTGCCAGCAGCCTAGGCCTAGGGGACCCTATCTCTGGGGCCAACGTCCTGACTTTC
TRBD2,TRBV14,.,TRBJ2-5,CASTRTSGGEVVYF,TGTGCCAGCACCCGGACTAGCGGGGGAGAGGTCGTGTACTTC
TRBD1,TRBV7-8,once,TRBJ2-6,CASSFYDRGHGANVLTF,TGTGCCAGCAGCTTCTACGACAGGGGACATGGGGCCAACGTCCTGACTTTC
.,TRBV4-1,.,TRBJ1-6,CASSLNPGHSRNSPLHF,TGCGCCAGCAGCCTCAACCCTGGACACTCCCGGAATTCACCCCTCCACTTT
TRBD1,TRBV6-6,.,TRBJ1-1,CASIGGLQGTEAFF,TGTGCCAGCATAGGGGGCCTCCAGGGGACTGAAGCTTTCTTT
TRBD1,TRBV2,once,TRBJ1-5,CASSVTGGNQPQHF,TGTGCCAGCAGTGTGACAGGGGGGAATCAGCCCCAGCATTTT
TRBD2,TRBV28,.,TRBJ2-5,CASSLNIHAGGRFGTQYF,TGTGCCAGCAGTTTAAACATCCACGCGGGAGGCCGATTCGGGACCCAGTACTTC
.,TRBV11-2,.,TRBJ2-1,CASSLGAETIHYNEQFF,TGTGCCAGCAGCTTAGGGGCGGAAACTATTCACTACAATGAGCAGTTCTTC
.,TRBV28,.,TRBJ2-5,CASRRQSRGAMDF,TGTGCCAGCAGGAGACAGTCCCGAGGGGCCATGGACTTC
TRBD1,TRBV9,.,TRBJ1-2,CASSVNQGQGYGYTF,TGTGCCAGCAGCGTAAACCAGGGACAGGGGTATGGCTACACCTTC